The 7 T cell receptor beta chains presented below share a single source sample, sequenced in a study of OX40 agonist ivuxolimab in advanced cancers. The assay was immunoSEQ multiplex PCR, and TCRdb's table has in-frame clones only and misses some. This table holds approximately 70,000 clones, approximately 86% found once. Source: CD4+ or CD8+ T cells sorted from blood, taken in a trial of the OX40 agonist ivuxolimab. The receptor source for this set is an adult with an advanced solid tumor such as melanoma, head and neck, liver or kidney cancer.

DNA for the CDR3: TGTGCCAGCAGTTCGGGGGTACACGAGCAGTACTTC. As protein: CASSSGVHEQYF. This chain connects TRBV28 to TRBJ2-7; TRBD2 is a possible D gene (6 bases). The CDR3 is made up of 12 amino acids. V was shortened by 4 bases and J by 5 bases, with 9 bases between the two germline ends. CDR1 and CDR2 (germline): MDHEN, SYDVKM.

CDR3 region: CASSENRILEQYF. DNA for the CDR3: TGTGCCAGCAGTGAAAATAGAATCCTTGAGCAGTACTTC. The rearrangement links TRBV2 to TRBJ2-7; D unresolved. V shed 2 bases and J shed 7 bases, with 12 bases lying between them. In germline, CDR1 is SNHLY, CDR2 FYNNEI. The CDR3 sequence is 13 residues long.

The chain has TRBV6-6 and TRBJ1-5; weak D call: TRBD1 (5 bases). Trimming pared 5 bases from V and 11 bases from J, leaving 10 bases between. The CDR3 runs to 11 residues. From germline, CDR1 is MNHNY and CDR2 SVGAGI (reference sequence). The CDR3 sequence is CASSTSGAQHF. Written as DNA, the CDR3 is TGTGCCAGCAGTACCTCGGGGGCCCAGCATTTT.

The V call is TRBV28, the J call TRBJ1-3; maybe TRBD1 (6 bases). The CDR3 totals 16 residues. The V end was cut by 4 bases, the J end by 4 bases, with 17 bases between. CDR1 and CDR2 from the germline V gene are MDHEN and SYDVKM. CDR3 DNA: TGTGCCAGCAGTTCTCTTAACAGGGAGCAAGGAAACACCATATATTTT. It yields the protein CASSSLNREQGNTIYF.

The J gene is TRBJ1-3, the V gene TRBV10-2; possible D gene TRBD1, 5 bases. CDR3 length: 15 residues. Germline CDR1 reads WSHSY; CDR2 reads SAAADI. V was cut by 6 bases and J by 4 bases, with 16 bases left in between. The CDR3 nucleotides read TGCGCCAGCAGCCCCCCCGGGAGGGACGGAAACACCATATATTTT. It codes for CASSPPGRDGNTIYF.

The chain couples TRBV28 to TRBJ2-7; 7 positions match TRBD1. The CDR3 runs 12 residues. J was trimmed by 2 bases and V by 7 bases; bases with no gene match: 2. The germline V gene has CDR1 MDHEN and CDR2 SYDVKM. DNA for the CDR3: TGTGCCAGCACAGGACAGGCCTACGAGCAGTACTTC. It codes for CASTGQAYEQYF.

The chain employs TRBV5-1 and TRBJ2-7, with 7 bases that match TRBD2. The trim removed 3 bases at V and 1 base at J, leaving 1 base unmatched. CDR3 length: 13 amino acids. The germline gives CDR1 SGHRS, CDR2 YFSETQ. The CDR3 coding sequence is TGCGCCAGCAGCTGGGGAGGGTCCTACGAGCAGTACTTC. Amino acids: CASSWGGSYEQYF. The complete variable domain, with remaining parts taken from reference TRBV5-1 and TRBJ2-7, reads KAGVTQTPRYLIKTRGQQVTLSCSPISGHRSVSWYQQTPGQGLQFLFEYFSETQRNKGNFPGRFSGRQFSNSRSEMNVSTLELGDSALYLCASSWGGSYEQYFGPGTRLTVT.